This entry is about one TCR beta chain. This sample is part of a study of blood T cell repertoires in COVID-19. The CDR3 has 16 residues. From germline, CDR1 is MNHEY and CDR2 SVGEGT. V shed 2 bases, J shed 4 bases, and the junction held 5 bases outside the gene matches. Sequencing used immunoSEQ multiplex PCR; TCRdb keeps in-frame clones, though not all of them. The sample holds about 60,000 clones, 75% to 90% seen once. This chain connects TRBV6-2 or TRBV6-3 to TRBJ2-3; 11 bases fit TRBD1. This clonotype was obtained from a young man with COVID-19, enrolled during active disease. The sample comprised peripheral blood. The CDR3 here is CASSYVPGQGADTQYF. CDR3 coding DNA: TGTGCCAGCAGTTACGTCCCGGGACAGGGGGCAGATACGCAGTATTTT.